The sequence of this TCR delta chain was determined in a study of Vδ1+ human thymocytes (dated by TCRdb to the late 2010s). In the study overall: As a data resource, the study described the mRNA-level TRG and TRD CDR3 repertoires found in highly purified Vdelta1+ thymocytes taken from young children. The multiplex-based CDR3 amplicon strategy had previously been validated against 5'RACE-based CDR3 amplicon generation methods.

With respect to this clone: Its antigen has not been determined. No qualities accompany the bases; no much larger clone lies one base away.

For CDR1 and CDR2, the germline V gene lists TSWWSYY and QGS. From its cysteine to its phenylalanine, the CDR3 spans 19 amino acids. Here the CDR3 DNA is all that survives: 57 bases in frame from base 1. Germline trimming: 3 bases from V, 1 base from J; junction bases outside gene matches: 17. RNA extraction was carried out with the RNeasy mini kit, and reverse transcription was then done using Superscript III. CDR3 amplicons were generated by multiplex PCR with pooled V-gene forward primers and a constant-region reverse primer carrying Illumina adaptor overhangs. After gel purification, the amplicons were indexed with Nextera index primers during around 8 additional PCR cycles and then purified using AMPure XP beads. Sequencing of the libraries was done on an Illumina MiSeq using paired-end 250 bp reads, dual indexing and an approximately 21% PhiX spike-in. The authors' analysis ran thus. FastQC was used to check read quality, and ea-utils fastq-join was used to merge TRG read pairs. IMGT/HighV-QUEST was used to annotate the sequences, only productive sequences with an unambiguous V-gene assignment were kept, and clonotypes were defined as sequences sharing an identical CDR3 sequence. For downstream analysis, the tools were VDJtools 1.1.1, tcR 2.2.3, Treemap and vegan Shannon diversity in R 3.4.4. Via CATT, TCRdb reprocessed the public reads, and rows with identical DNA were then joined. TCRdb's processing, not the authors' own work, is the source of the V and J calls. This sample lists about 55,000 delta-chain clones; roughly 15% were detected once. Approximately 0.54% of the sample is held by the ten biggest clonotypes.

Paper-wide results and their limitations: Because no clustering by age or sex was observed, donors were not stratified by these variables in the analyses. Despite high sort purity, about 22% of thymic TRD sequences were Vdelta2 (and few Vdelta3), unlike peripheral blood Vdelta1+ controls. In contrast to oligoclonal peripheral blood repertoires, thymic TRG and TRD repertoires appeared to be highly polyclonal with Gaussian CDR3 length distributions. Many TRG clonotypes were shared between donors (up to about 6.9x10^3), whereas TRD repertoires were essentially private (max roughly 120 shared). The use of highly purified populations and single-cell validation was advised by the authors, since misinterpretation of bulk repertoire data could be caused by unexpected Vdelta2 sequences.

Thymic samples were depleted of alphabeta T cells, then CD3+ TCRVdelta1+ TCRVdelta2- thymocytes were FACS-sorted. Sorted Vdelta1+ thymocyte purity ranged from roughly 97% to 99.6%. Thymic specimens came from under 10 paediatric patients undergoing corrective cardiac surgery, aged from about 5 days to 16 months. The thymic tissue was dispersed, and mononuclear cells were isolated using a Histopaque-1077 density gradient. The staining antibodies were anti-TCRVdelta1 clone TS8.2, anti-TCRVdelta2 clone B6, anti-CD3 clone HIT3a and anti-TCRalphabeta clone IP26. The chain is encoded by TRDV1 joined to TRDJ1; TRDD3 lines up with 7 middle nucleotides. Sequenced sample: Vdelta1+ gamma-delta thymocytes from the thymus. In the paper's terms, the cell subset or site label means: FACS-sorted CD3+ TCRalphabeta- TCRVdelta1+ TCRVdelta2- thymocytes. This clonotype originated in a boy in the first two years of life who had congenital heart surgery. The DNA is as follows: TGTGCTCTTGGGGAGCGCCACTGGGGACTAGAGTGGGCCACCGATAAACTCATCTTT. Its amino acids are CALGERHWGLEWATDKLIF.